This T cell receptor (beta chain) came from a study of long-term antiretroviral therapy in people with HIV. The junction had 6 bases not matched to a gene; V was cut back by 5 bases and J by 4 bases. Germline values: CDR1 SGHTA, CDR2 FQGTGA. CDR3 length: 16 amino acids. Runs used v3.0 of the immunoSEQ assay and were done at survey level. The assay was immunoSEQ multiplex PCR, and TCRdb's table has in-frame clones only and misses some. The data hold roughly 25,000 clones, with around 85% observed a single time. The sample in question was unsorted PBMCs, obtained 0.7 years before starting antiretroviral therapy. J is TRBJ2-2 and V is TRBV7-3; the match to TRBD2 covers 11 bases. This receptor was identified in a man aged 30-40 years with HIV. CDR3 in amino acids: CASSQKGLAVTGELFF. As DNA, the CDR3 is TGTGCCAGCAGCCAAAAGGGACTAGCGGTCACCGGGGAGCTGTTTTTT. Complete variable domain (other parts from reference TRBV7-3 and TRBJ2-2): GAGVSQTPSNKVTEKGKYVELRCDPISGHTALYWYRQSLGQGPEFLIYFQGTGAADDSGLPNDRFFAVRPEGSVSTLKIQRTERGDSAVYLCASSQKGLAVTGELFFGEGSRLTVL.